Each of the 17 T cell receptor beta chains below was sequenced from the same sample in a study of shared clonotypes between healthy human individuals. Produced via immunoSEQ multiplex PCR; TCRdb's table is partial and in-frame only. This sample has roughly 2,000,000 clones, with roughly 93% found just once. Only CD45RO-negative cells positively selected for CCR7 counted as naive CD8 cells, so terminally differentiated effector memory CD45RA+ cells were excluded. The sample taken for sequencing was naive CD8+ T cells from PBMCs. These receptors were collected from a man aged 18-30 years in good health. Some clones in this sample may be carry-over from other donors' samples.

As for this clone: This CDR3 is also generated by other DNA sequences in the sample. This chain uses TRBV27 with TRBJ2-2; D gene ambiguous. The germline V gene encodes CDR1 MNHEY and CDR2 SMNVEV (reference sequence). CDR3 size: 14 residues. Trimming cost V 2 bases and J 2 bases, with 6 bases left between them. CDR3 protein: CASSLPSNTGELFF. The DNA for the CDR3 is TGTGCCAGCAGTTTACCCTCCAACACCGGGGAGCTGTTTTTT.

The genes are TRBV7-8 and TRBJ1-5, with D perhaps matching TRBD1 (6 bases). Between the trimmed V and J ends, which lost 5 bases and 3 bases, there was a span of 11 bases. CDR1 is SGHVS and CDR2 is FQNEAQ in the germline V gene. The CDR3 loop spans 14 amino acids. This CDR3 reads CASSETGSNQPQHF. The CDR3, as DNA: TGTGCCAGCAGCGAGACAGGATCCAATCAGCCCCAGCATTTT.

This chain connects TRBV11-2 to TRBJ2-7, with D perhaps matching TRBD2 (5 bases). From germline, CDR1 is SGHAT and CDR2 FQNNGV. This CDR3 contains 16 residues. The V and J ends lost 7 bases and 0 bases respectively, with 19 bases between them. CDR3 amino acids: CASIPLPGKSSYEQYF. CDR3 bases: TGTGCCAGCATCCCTCTCCCGGGAAAGAGCTCCTACGAGCAGTACTTC.

The chain recombines TRBV28 with TRBJ2-1, with no clear D. Trimming shortened V by 6 bases and J by 0 bases, and 9 bases separated the two germline ends. The CDR3 contains 14 residues. CDR1 MDHEN and CDR2 SYDVKM come from the germline V gene. The CDR3 spells CASSPRSSYNEQFF. DNA for the CDR3: TGTGCCAGCAGCCCACGGAGCTCCTACAATGAGCAGTTCTTC. The full variable domain, in which reference TRBV28 and TRBJ2-1 provide the parts outside the CDR3, is DVKVTQSSRYLVKRTGEKVFLECVQDMDHENMFWYRQDPGLGLRLIYFSYDVKMKEKGDIPEGYSVSREKKERFSLILESASTNQTSMYLCASSPRSSYNEQFFGPGTRLTVL.

The gene calls are TRBV12-5 and TRBJ1-1; 7 nucleotides match TRBD1. The length of the CDR3 is 14 residues. V was clipped by 6 bases and J by 2 bases; unmatched bases: 6. Germline V gene sequence: CDR1 LGHNT, CDR2 FRNRAP. The CDR3 sequence is CASGQGGVNTEAFF. Here the CDR3 DNA reads TGTGCTAGTGGGCAGGGGGGAGTAAACACTGAAGCTTTCTTT. Full variable domain (remainder filled in from reference TRBV12-5 and TRBJ1-1): DARVTQTPRHKVTEMGQEVTMRCQPILGHNTVFWYRQTMMQGLELLAYFRNRAPLDDSGMPKDRFSAEMPDATLATLKIQPSEPRDSAVYFCASGQGGVNTEAFFGQGTRLTVV.

A single count supports this clone. Within the sample, other DNA sequences also encode this same CDR3. This chain joins TRBV6-1 and TRBJ1-5, with TRBD1 as a possible D gene (5 bases). The germline gives CDR1 MNHNS, CDR2 SASEGT. V was pared by 4 bases and J by 1 base, with 11 bases between. CDR3 length: 15 amino acids. The CDR3, as DNA: TGTGCCAGCAGTGCCCCTCGGGACAGCAATCAGCCCCAGCATTTT. It encodes CASSAPRDSNQPQHF.

The chain is built from TRBV11-2 and TRBJ2-7; 10 bases are a match to TRBD1. V shed 1 base and J 3 bases; nucleotides not matched to a gene: 3. This CDR3 spans 15 amino acids. Germline V gene data show CDR1 as SGHAT and CDR2 as FQNNGV. The CDR3 DNA sequence: TGTGCCAGCAGCTTAGGGGACAGGGGTGGCTACGAGCAGTACTTC. It yields the protein CASSLGDRGGYEQYF.

This chain connects TRBV5-5 to TRBJ2-2, with a possible D match to TRBD2 (6 bases). The length of the CDR3 is 15 residues. V lost 8 bases, J lost 0 bases, and 14 bases lay in between. Germline V gene lookup returns CDR1 SGHKS and CDR2 YYEKEE (reference sequence). CDR3 DNA sequence: TGTGCCAGTTCGCTGGCGGGATCGAACACCGGGGAGCTGTTTTTT. Its protein is CASSLAGSNTGELFF. The full variable domain, rest sourced from reference TRBV5-5 and TRBJ2-2, is DAGVTQSPTHLIKTRGQQVTLRCSPISGHKSVSWYQQVLGQGPQFIFQYYEKEERGRGNFPDRFSARQFPNYSSELNVNALLLGDSALYLCASSLAGSNTGELFFGEGSRLTVL.

J is TRBJ2-2 and V is TRBV28; 9 bases map to TRBD2. V gave up 5 bases and J gave up 7 bases; unmatched junction bases: 11. The germline V gene encodes CDR1 MDHEN and CDR2 SYDVKM. This CDR3 spans 16 amino acids. The CDR3 spells CASSPTSGRLVGELFF. The CDR3 DNA reads TGTGCCAGCAGTCCCACCAGCGGGAGGCTGGTCGGGGAGCTGTTTTTT.

This chain uses TRBV10-3 with TRBJ2-7; 9 nucleotides agree with TRBD2. V dropped 2 bases and J dropped 4; count of bases not matched to a gene: 12. Germline lookup yields CDR1 ENHRY and CDR2 SYGVKD. The CDR3 length is 17 residues. The CDR3 DNA reads TGTGCCATCAGTGAGGTTCCCCTGCCTAGCGGGATATACGAGCAGTACTTC. Protein sequence: CAISEVPLPSGIYEQYF.

The V and J genes are TRBV5-8 and TRBJ1-5, with D possibly TRBD1 on 5 matching bases. Trimming pared 1 base from V and 1 base from J, leaving 9 bases between. The CDR3 totals 15 residues. Germline lookup yields CDR1 SGHTS and CDR2 YDEGEE. CDR3: CASSLSGSSNQPQHF. CDR3 coding DNA: TGTGCCAGCAGCTTGTCAGGGTCAAGCAATCAGCCCCAGCATTTT.

The chain employs TRBV5-1 and TRBJ2-7; D remains unclear. The length of the CDR3 is 16 residues. CDR1 is SGHRS, CDR2 YFSETQ, per germline. V was trimmed by 0 bases and J by 0 bases, leaving 13 bases between them. The CDR3 bases are TGCGCCAGCAGCTTGGAACCTGTCCTTCCCTCCTACGAGCAGTACTTC. Its protein is CASSLEPVLPSYEQYF.

The chain employs TRBV28 and TRBJ2-3; D possibly corresponds to TRBD1 (6 bases). The germline V gene has CDR1 MDHEN and CDR2 SYDVKM. V lost 3 bases and J lost 2, with 15 bases in between. The CDR3 contains 16 residues. The CDR3 is CASSFPTGGSTDTQYF. In DNA form, the CDR3 reads TGTGCCAGCAGTTTCCCGACAGGCGGGTCCACAGATACGCAGTATTTT.

This rearrangement joins TRBV13 to TRBJ2-1, with 8 bases identical to TRBD2. This CDR3 contains 15 residues. Germline CDR1 and CDR2: PRHDT and FYEKMQ (reference sequence). V was clipped by 4 bases and J by 3 bases; unmatched bases: 5. The CDR3 protein is CASSYGRVNYNEQFF. In DNA form, the CDR3 reads TGTGCCAGCAGCTACGGGAGGGTAAACTACAATGAGCAGTTCTTC.

The rearrangement joins TRBV27 to TRBJ2-7, with D uncertain. V gave up 0 bases and J gave up 2 bases, with 11 bases separating them. Germline assignment: CDR1 MNHEY and CDR2 SMNVEV (reference sequence). The CDR3 totals 15 residues. The DNA of the CDR3 is TGTGCCAGCAGTTTATCGATCGCATCTCCCTACGAGCAGTACTTC. Translation gives CASSLSIASPYEQYF.

The V and J genes are TRBV7-7 and TRBJ2-1, with TRBD2 as a possible D gene (5 bases). The germline V gene has CDR1 SSHAT and CDR2 FNYEAQ (reference sequence). This CDR3 region has 15 residues. The germline V and J ends were trimmed by 3 bases and 4 bases, with 13 bases remaining between them. The chain's CDR3 is CASSFGRVGYNEQFF. The CDR3 region has the DNA TGTGCCAGCAGCTTCGGGCGGGTGGGGTACAATGAGCAGTTCTTC.

For the CDR3, the DNA is TGCGCCAGCAGCCAAGCAATTACTAGCAGGACGAACAATGAGCAGTTCTTC. Its protein is CASSQAITSRTNNEQFF. The rearrangement uses TRBV4-1 and TRBJ2-1; maybe TRBD2 (6 bases). The CDR3 covers 17 residues. Between the trimmed V and J ends, which lost 1 base and 5 bases, there was a span of 18 bases. The germline CDR1 and CDR2 sequences are MGHRA and YSYEKL.